These 19 T cell receptor beta chains came from one sample sequenced in a study of identical twins. TCRdb recomputed calls from the 5' RACE reads with MiXCR, one row per CDR3 protein. The sample carries 600,000 to 700,000 distinct CDR3 sequences, 21% recorded once. The sample also formed part of further work on T cells expressing NK-cell markers.

Sequencing was carried out using PBMCs. These receptors were taken from a woman aged 18-29 years in good health.

This clonotype occurred a few times. The V gene is TRBV7-8, the J gene TRBJ2-1, with 13 bases lining up with TRBD2. The germline CDR1 and CDR2 sequences are SGHVS and FQNEAQ. The CDR3 extends over 14 amino acids. The J segment lost 14 bases and the V segment lost 5 bases, leaving 9 bases of the junction unmatched. The CDR3 loop is CASSTPGLAGIKFF. DNA for the CDR3: TGTGCCAGCAGCACGCCGGGACTAGCGGGAATTAAGTTCTTC.

This clonotype has ten or more counts. This chain links TRBV20-1 with TRBJ1-1, with unresolved D. Trimming stripped 0 bases from V and 3 bases from J, with 11 bases between. Germline CDR1 is DFQATT and CDR2 is SNEGSKA (reference sequence). The length of the CDR3 is 14 residues. Here the CDR3 DNA reads TGCAGTGCTAGAGATACGGGGAGGGACACTGAAGCTTTCTTT. Translated: CSARDTGRDTEAFF.

The chain recombines TRBV7-2 with TRBJ2-3; no clear D. Trimming removed 2 bases from V and 2 bases from J, with 14 bases in between. This CDR3 comprises 16 residues. The germline V gene has CDR1 SGHTA and CDR2 FQGNSA. For the CDR3, the DNA is TGTGCCAGCAGCTTAAGTTTCGCTGGCGACACAGATACGCAGTATTTT. Translation: CASSLSFAGDTDTQYF.

This clonotype was counted between two and nine times. The chain couples TRBV4-3 to TRBJ2-1; 7 nucleotides agree with TRBD1. This CDR3 region has 15 residues. V trimming: 4 bases; J trimming: 4 bases; junction bases outside the gene matches: 7. Per the germline V gene, CDR1 is LGHNA and CDR2 is YSLEER. CDR3 in amino acids: CASSPARQGYNEQFF. The CDR3 DNA follows: TGCGCCAGCAGCCCCGCCCGACAGGGTTACAATGAGCAGTTCTTC.

This clonotype was recorded a few times. The CDR3 nucleotides read TGCAGTGCCCCCGGGGTGTATACGCAGTATTTT. It specifies CSAPGVYTQYF. The V call is TRBV20-1, the J call TRBJ2-3, with D maybe TRBD2 (5 bases). Trimming cost V 6 bases and J 7 bases, with 11 bases left between them. Germline V lookup: CDR1 DFQATT, CDR2 SNEGSKA (reference sequence). The CDR3 contains 11 residues.

This clonotype was detected only a few times. The chain links TRBV15 to TRBJ2-7; D assignment may be TRBD1 or TRBD2 (5 bases each). Germline lookup yields CDR1 LNHNV and CDR2 YYDKDF (reference sequence). Trimming took 5 bases from V and 2 from J, leaving 13 bases between them. This CDR3 region has 14 residues. The CDR3 is CATSGRDGTYEQYF. CDR3 sequence (DNA): TGTGCCACCAGCGGACGGGACGGGACCTACGAGCAGTACTTC.

The J gene is TRBJ1-1, the V gene TRBV20-1; D gene unclear. Trimming cost V 5 bases and J 8 bases, with 9 bases left between them. The CDR3 loop spans 10 amino acids. The germline CDR1 and CDR2 sequences are DFQATT and SNEGSKA (reference sequence). The CDR3 reads CSAAREEAFF. CDR3 nucleotides: TGCAGTGCTGCTCGGGAGGAAGCTTTCTTT.

The rearrangement joins TRBV12-3 or TRBV12-4 to TRBJ1-1, with D possibly matching TRBD1 (6 bases). The CDR3 runs 14 residues. Trimming cost V 1 base and J 7 bases, with 13 bases left between them. The CDR3 spells CASSLGGLRGEAFF. The CDR3 nucleotides read TGTGCCAGCAGTTTAGGGGGGCTGCGCGGTGAAGCTTTCTTT.

This clonotype was seen only a few times. V usage is TRBV6-1 and J usage is TRBJ2-7, with D possibly TRBD2 on 6 matching bases. From germline, CDR1 is MNHNS and CDR2 SASEGT. This CDR3 has 13 amino acids. The germline V and J ends were trimmed by 7 bases and 3 bases, with 13 bases remaining between them. The CDR3 DNA sequence: TGTGCCAGCACTGGGGGGAACGACTACGAGCAGTACTTC. Its translation: CASTGGNDYEQYF.

This clonotype has a count of ten or more. The genes are TRBV12-3 or TRBV12-4 and TRBJ2-3; TRBD2 aligns across 15 bases. With 6 bases clipped from V and 2 bases from J, the junction kept 9 bases outside the gene matches. This CDR3 has 18 residues. For the CDR3, the DNA is TGTGCCAGCAGGGCCGGGACTAGCGGGAGGATTTTCACAGATACGCAGTATTTT. Translating gives CASRAGTSGRIFTDTQYF.

The J gene is TRBJ2-3, the V gene TRBV12-5, with TRBD2 matching over 7 bases. The CDR3 extends over 16 amino acids. Trimming at V came to 5 bases and at J to 2 bases, leaving 10 bases not matched to a gene. Germline V gene lookup returns CDR1 LGHNT and CDR2 FRNRAP. The CDR3 loop is CASGAPAGVDTDTQYF. In DNA, the CDR3 is TGTGCTAGTGGTGCCCCGGCGGGAGTGGACACAGATACGCAGTATTTT.

This clonotype was detected many times. The chain combines TRBV12-3 or TRBV12-4 with TRBJ1-3; D unresolved. Trimming cost V 8 bases and J 5 bases, with 19 bases left between them. The CDR3 extends over 15 amino acids. The CDR3 DNA reads as TGTGCCAGCTTCCCGGGGTTGGATACCAGAAACACCATATATTTT. It encodes CASFPGLDTRNTIYF.

The CDR3 DNA sequence: TGTGCCAGCAGTTTCGGCTTTTCGACCCAGTACTTC. Translated: CASSFGFSTQYF. This sequence joins TRBV12-3 or TRBV12-4 and TRBJ2-5; D unresolved. Between the trimmed V and J ends, which lost 3 bases and 7 bases, there was a span of 9 bases. The CDR3 is 12 amino acids.

This clonotype was detected only a few times. The rearrangement joins TRBV20-1 to TRBJ2-1; the match to TRBD1 covers 11 bases. In germline, CDR1 is DFQATT, CDR2 SNEGSKA (reference sequence). V lost 5 bases and J lost 9; bases outside the gene matches: 6. The CDR3 has 13 residues. The CDR3 spells CSAARTGGAEQFF. The CDR3 nucleotides are TGCAGTGCTGCGAGGACAGGGGGCGCTGAGCAGTTCTTC.

This clonotype was detected a few times. The chain carries TRBV12-3 or TRBV12-4 and TRBJ1-3; TRBD1 matches at 7 bases. J lost 4 bases, V lost 0 bases, and 3 bases had no gene match. CDR3 length: 15 residues. CDR3 in amino acids: CASSLATGFGNTIYF. The CDR3 region has the DNA TGTGCCAGCAGTTTAGCGACAGGGTTCGGAAACACCATATATTTT.

This clonotype turned up a few times. V is TRBV12-3 or TRBV12-4 and J is TRBJ2-3; the D is unclear. V lost 1 base and J 2 bases, leaving 10 bases between the germline ends. The CDR3 sequence is 15 residues long. CDR3: CASSLVWRHTDTQYF. The CDR3 DNA reads as TGTGCCAGCAGTTTAGTCTGGCGGCACACAGATACGCAGTATTTT.

A few counts support this clonotype. J is TRBJ2-1 and V is TRBV6-6, with D maybe TRBD1 (6 bases). The CDR3 sequence is 15 residues long. Germline V lookup: CDR1 MNHNY, CDR2 SVGAGI (reference sequence). Between the trimmed V and J ends, which lost 3 bases and 5 bases, there was a span of 14 bases. CDR3 amino acids: CASSYGGHPNNEQFF. The CDR3 DNA reads as TGTGCCAGCAGTTATGGGGGCCACCCAAACAATGAGCAGTTCTTC.

This clonotype was counted many times. The V call is TRBV15, the J call TRBJ1-2, with D perhaps matching TRBD1 (5 bases). Germline CDR1 and CDR2: LNHNV and YYDKDF (reference sequence). CDR3 size: 15 residues. Trimming cost V 3 bases and J 4 bases, with 15 bases left between them. CDR3 residues: CATSRGDRILYGYTF. In DNA, the CDR3 is TGTGCCACCAGCAGGGGGGACCGGATCCTCTATGGCTACACCTTC.

This clonotype was detected a few times. The CDR3 here is CASSFESGSYSYEQYF. DNA for the CDR3: TGTGCCAGCAGCTTTGAATCCGGGTCCTACTCCTACGAGCAGTACTTC. The V gene is TRBV9, the J gene TRBJ2-7; no clear D gene. The germline V and J ends were trimmed by 4 bases and 0 bases, with 17 bases remaining between them. CDR1 is SGDLS, CDR2 YYNGEE, per germline. The CDR3 length is 16 residues. Full variable domain (rest looked up from reference TRBV9 and TRBJ2-7): DSGVTQTPKHLITATGQRVTLRCSPRSGDLSVYWYQQSLDQGLQFLIQYYNGEERAKGNILERFSAQQFPDLHSELNLSSLELGDSALYFCASSFESGSYSYEQYFGPGTRLTVT.